What follows are 19 T cell receptor beta chains derived from one specimen sequenced in a study of Graves' ophthalmopathy and Graves' hyperthyroidism. RNA transcripts served as template for amplifying TCR beta CDR3 sequences. First-round RT-PCR with HTBI primers preceded a second-round multiplex PCR. Using its own MiXCR run on the multiplex PCR reads, TCRdb lists one record per CDR3 protein. The sample yields about 500,000 distinct CDR3 sequences, roughly 40% seen once. The sample taken for sequencing was peripheral blood or thyroid tissue (not recorded which). The receptor source for this set is an adult man with Graves' hyperthyroidism.

Many counts were recorded for this clonotype. This chain links TRBV29-1 with TRBJ1-1, with TRBD1 matching over 7 bases. The J segment lost 4 bases and the V segment lost 2 bases, leaving 1 base of the junction unmatched. The germline CDR1 and CDR2 sequences are SQVTM and ANQGSEA. The CDR3 covers 12 residues. The CDR3 sequence is CSVEQGGTEAFF. The CDR3 bases are TGCAGCGTTGAACAGGGGGGCACTGAAGCTTTCTTT.

Concerning this clonotype: A much larger clone lies a single base off, so this may be a read error. This rearrangement joins TRBV6-1 to TRBJ2-5; unclear D gene. The V end was cut by 5 bases, the J end by 9 bases, with 13 bases between. CDR1 and CDR2 from the germline V gene are MNHNS and SASEGT. This CDR3 is built from 12 residues. The CDR3 is CASSPRVEPQYF. The CDR3, as DNA: TGTGCCAGCAGTCCCCGGGTTGAGCCCCAGTACTTC.

The table lists this clonotype with many counts. The chain joins TRBV20-1 to TRBJ2-5; D may be TRBD1 (6 bases). CDR3 length: 12 amino acids. The V end lost 5 bases, the J end lost 1 base, and 8 bases lay between the germline ends. Germline values: CDR1 DFQATT, CDR2 SNEGSKA (reference sequence). In DNA form, the CDR3 reads TGCAGTGCTCCGGACAGCCAAGAGACCCAGTACTTC. It codes for CSAPDSQETQYF.

This clonotype occurred many times. V usage is TRBV29-1 and J usage is TRBJ2-5; TRBD1 agrees at 9 bases. Trimming took 6 bases from V and 5 from J; bases not matched to a gene: 10. Germline V gene data show CDR1 as SQVTM and CDR2 as ANQGSEA. The CDR3 is made up of 14 amino acids. Here the CDR3 DNA reads TGCAGCGTCCAAGGACAGGGGAGTAGGGAGACCCAGTACTTC. Translated: CSVQGQGSRETQYF.

This clonotype was recorded a few times. CDR3 DNA: TGTGCCTGGAGTGTTGCCGGGACTCAGCCCCAGCATTTT. Protein product: CAWSVAGTQPQHF. This sequence joins TRBV30 and TRBJ1-5; TRBD1 is a possible D gene (5 bases). Germline CDR1 and CDR2: GTSNPN and SVGIG (reference sequence). The CDR3 runs 13 residues. Trimming stripped 0 bases from V and 6 bases from J, with 9 bases between. Full variable domain (remainder filled in from reference TRBV30 and TRBJ1-5): SQTIHQWPATLVQPVGSPLSLECTVEGTSNPNLYWYRQAAGRGLQLLFYSVGIGQISSEVPQNLSASRPQDRQFILSSKKLLLSDSGFYLCAWSVAGTQPQHFGDGTRLSIL.

This clonotype was picked up a small number of times. The V and J genes are TRBV7-2 and TRBJ1-5, with 7 positions matching TRBD1. V gave up 11 bases and J gave up 2 bases; unmatched junction bases: 15. The germline gives CDR1 SGHTA, CDR2 FQGNSA. The CDR3 length is 16 residues. CDR3 DNA sequence: TGTGCCTGGAGTGTAGCAGGGGGTTATCGCAATCAGCCCCAGCATTTT. Protein sequence: CAWSVAGGYRNQPQHF.

The chain uses TRBV29-1 and TRBJ1-5, with a possible D match to TRBD1 (6 bases). Germline V gives CDR1 SQVTM, CDR2 ANQGSEA. This CDR3 spans 13 amino acids. V was cut by 4 bases and J by 11 bases, with 18 bases left in between. The CDR3 DNA follows: TGCAGCGTTGGGTCCAGGGGAGGGGAGACCCAGCATTTT. Its translation is CSVGSRGGETQHF.

This clonotype was counted many times. V is TRBV20-1 and J is TRBJ2-2; 9 nucleotides agree with TRBD2. J lost 7 bases, V lost 5 bases, and 20 bases had no gene match. The CDR3 is 18 residues long. Germline-derived CDR1 and CDR2 are DFQATT and SNEGSKA (reference sequence). CDR3 protein: CSARREASGMRAGGELFF. Here the CDR3 DNA reads TGCAGTGCTCGACGTGAGGCTAGCGGGATGAGGGCGGGCGGGGAGCTGTTTTTT.

This clonotype was picked up many times. This rearrangement joins TRBV7-2 to TRBJ1-4; the D is unclear. Germline values: CDR1 SGHTA, CDR2 FQGNSA. The CDR3 is made up of 14 amino acids. Deletions cut 5 bases from V and 8 bases from J, with 15 bases between. CDR3 sequence: CASSPFGEREKLFF. CDR3 sequence (DNA): TGTGCCAGCAGCCCCTTCGGGGAGCGGGAAAAACTGTTTTTT.

The rearrangement links TRBV7-3 to TRBJ1-1; 9 bases are shared with TRBD1. The germline V gene has CDR1 SGHTA and CDR2 FQGTGA. This CDR3 has 17 residues. J was trimmed by 1 base and V by 5 bases; bases with no gene match: 11. CDR3 DNA: TGTGCCAGCAGCGACAGAACACAGGGGGCAAGGAACACTGAAGCTTTCTTT. It yields the protein CASSDRTQGARNTEAFF.

The chain is built from TRBV6-6 and TRBJ2-2; 9 positions agree with TRBD1. V dropped 9 bases and J dropped 4; count of bases not matched to a gene: 9. The germline V gene encodes CDR1 MNHNY and CDR2 SVGAGI (reference sequence). This CDR3 is 15 amino acids long. The CDR3 DNA follows: TGTGCCAGTTGGGGACAGGGCCGTGGCACCGGGGAGCTGTTTTTT. Protein product: CASWGQGRGTGELFF.

This clonotype was observed many times. This chain joins TRBV12-3 or TRBV12-4 and TRBJ2-5; D unclear. There are 15 residues in the CDR3. V was pared by 0 bases and J by 1 base, with 9 bases between. For the CDR3, the DNA is TGTGCCAGCAGTTTAGCCCAGGCAACCCAAGAGACCCAGTACTTC. It yields the protein CASSLAQATQETQYF.

Concerning this clonotype itself: Compared with germline, one end of the junction differs, possibly owing to a read error. The chain couples TRBV15 to TRBJ2-5, with TRBD2 identical over 7 bases. The CDR3 covers 13 residues. Germline V CDR1 and CDR2: LNHNV, YYDKDF (reference sequence). The CDR3 loop reads CATSRVAGEAQYF. CDR3 in DNA: TGCGCCACCAGCAGAGTGGCGGGAGAGGCTCAGTACTTC.

This clonotype was counted only a few times. This sequence joins TRBV20-1 and TRBJ2-2, with 7 nucleotides matching TRBD2. Germline lookup yields CDR1 DFQATT and CDR2 SNEGSKA (reference sequence). The ends lost 5 bases at V and 4 bases at J; junction bases unmatched: 7. CDR3 length: 14 residues. CDR3 sequence: CSAPALATTGELFF. The CDR3, as DNA: TGCAGTGCTCCAGCACTAGCGACCACCGGGGAGCTGTTTTTT.

This clonotype was seen only once. The chain employs TRBV7-8 and TRBJ1-2; no clear D gene. V was pared by 2 bases and J by 3 bases, with 13 bases between. CDR1 is SGHVS and CDR2 is FQNEAQ in the germline V gene. The CDR3 length is 15 residues. DNA for the CDR3: TGTGCCAGCAGCTTAAGGGTGGATCGAGACTATGGCTACACCTTC. Its protein product is CASSLRVDRDYGYTF.

The sample holds many counts of this clonotype. The chain combines TRBV7-9 with TRBJ2-2; TRBD1 matches 10 bases. The germline V gene has CDR1 SEHNR and CDR2 FQNEAQ (reference sequence). The CDR3 has 16 residues. The junction had 8 bases not matched to a gene; V was cut back by 5 bases and J by 5 bases. CDR3 sequence: CASSQTGTGVTGELFF. The CDR3 nucleotides read TGTGCCAGCAGCCAAACCGGGACAGGGGTGACCGGGGAGCTGTTTTTT.

The chain is built from TRBV7-9 and TRBJ1-2; possibly TRBD1 for D (5 bases). Germline CDR1 SEHNR, CDR2 FQNEAQ (reference sequence). The CDR3 contains 15 residues. V lost 5 bases and J 6 bases, leaving 19 bases between the germline ends. CDR3 nucleotides: TGTGCCAGCAGCCCCCCTGCAGGGCCGGCCAATGGCTACACCTTC. Translating gives CASSPPAGPANGYTF.

The V gene is TRBV13, the J gene TRBJ1-1, with 10 bases lining up with TRBD1. Per the germline V gene, CDR1 is PRHDT and CDR2 is FYEKMQ (reference sequence). CDR3 size: 15 residues. Trimming removed 3 bases from V and 7 bases from J; junction bases left unmatched: 8. CDR3 region: CASSFPNRDRGEAFF. The CDR3 DNA sequence: TGTGCCAGCAGCTTTCCAAACCGGGACAGGGGTGAAGCTTTCTTT.

Worth noting for this clonotype: At one of its ends the junction is not consistent with the germline gene, which may arise from a read error. The V call is TRBV25-1, the J call TRBJ1-2; weak D call: TRBD1 (6 bases). In germline, CDR1 is MGHDK, CDR2 SYGVNS. The CDR3 runs 13 residues. The CDR3 bases are TGTGTCAGCAGTGATGGGACAAAGTATGGCTACATCTTC. It translates to CVSSDGTKYGYIF.